This T cell receptor (beta chain) is drawn from a study of vaccination and CD4 T cells after COVID-19. Study information: Two of the convalescents were Hispanic, and the group consisted of six males and four females. Study-wide findings and caveats: The appearance of a median about 90% of reactive clones in convalescent patients occurred only post-vaccination.

Treatment in this sample: roughly ten-day PBMC culture with coronavirus spike peptide pools or control peptides (ViraFEST assay). This clonotype has more than one count but fewer than ten. Its antigen is not identified. An Oncomine TCR Beta short-read assay was used to sequence the DNA from cultured CD4+ T cells. In this case, cultured CD4+ T cells provided the extracted genomic DNA. TCRdb reprocessed the PCR reads via MiXCR and lists one record per CDR3 protein. The sample shows more than 7,500 distinct CDR3 sequences, about 23% of them seen only once. V dropped 3 bases and J dropped 4 bases, with 9 bases sitting between them. The CDR3 covers 13 residues. CDR1 and CDR2 from the germline V gene are SGHTA and FQGTGA.

The sequenced sample consisted of cultured CD4+ T cells from blood. The receptor's source is a human donor with COVID-19. V gene TRBV7-3 combines with J gene TRBJ2-5, with a possible D match to TRBD2 (6 bases). CDR3 region: CASSFRAGETQYF. CDR3 nucleotides: TGTGCCAGCAGCTTCCGAGCGGGAGAGACCCAGTACTTC.